The clone carrying this T cell receptor (beta chain) occurred a few times. The antigen is not known. TCRdb recomputed calls from the RT-PCR reads with MiXCR, one row per CDR3 protein. The sample carries hundreds of thousands of distinct CDR3 sequences, 10% to 11% recorded once. The source of the sample is a study of response to subunit inactivated influenza vaccine. Study-level points and caveats: Authors suggested that a seasonal influenza vaccination recruits few new T cells each time.

This receptor was taken from a man between 45 and 60 years old who received an inactivated influenza vaccine. Sequencing used PBMCs from blood, obtained more than 35 days after vaccination.

The CDR3 loop is CASSLESLSYTF. The DNA of the CDR3 is TGTGCCAGCAGCTTAGAAAGCCTTTCTTACACCTTC. This chain links TRBV11-2 with TRBJ1-2; D uncertain. CDR3 length: 12 residues. The V gene lost 0 bases and the J gene lost 11 bases, with 10 bases spanning the gap. The germline V gene has CDR1 SGHAT and CDR2 FQNNGV.